The 30 T cell receptor beta chains given below trace back to one sample, sequenced in a study of cytomegalovirus exposure and HLA in healthy donors. Researchers ran the PCR with 60 Vbeta and 13 Jbeta primers. Assay used: immunoSEQ multiplex PCR; TCRdb lists only in-frame clones, some missing. Here the sample spans 150,000 to 160,000 clones, about four fifths being singletons. Sequencing was done on a sample of PBMCs. These receptor sequences come from a man aged 25 to 40 in good health and CMV-seropositive.

V is TRBV6-1 and J is TRBJ2-2; a weak D match, TRBD2 (5 bases). Trimming pared 7 bases from V and 1 base from J, leaving 13 bases between. Germline CDR1 is MNHNS and CDR2 is SASEGT. The CDR3 runs to 15 residues. The CDR3 region has the DNA TGTGCCAGCACTATACGAGGGTTGAACACCGGGGAGCTGTTTTTT. As protein: CASTIRGLNTGELFF.

On this clone itself: Other nucleotide sequences from this sample produce the same CDR3. J is TRBJ2-1 and V is TRBV5-6; no clear D. Trimming shortened V by 0 bases and J by 7 bases, and 5 bases separated the two germline ends. Germline V gene sequence: CDR1 SGHDT, CDR2 YYEEEE. This CDR3 has 12 residues. CDR3 DNA: TGTGCCAGCAGCTTGGTTCGTAATGAGCAGTTCTTC. As protein: CASSLVRNEQFF. The full variable domain, its missing parts supplied by reference TRBV5-6 and TRBJ2-1, is DAGVTQSPTHLIKTRGQQVTLRCSPKSGHDTVSWYQQALGQGPQFIFQYYEEEERQRGNFPDRFSGHQFPNYSSELNVNALLLGDSALYLCASSLVRNEQFFGPGTRLTVL.

The CDR3 sequence: CASSPGGGGYTF. The CDR3 DNA reads TGTGCCTCCTCCCCAGGGGGCGGAGGCTACACCTTC. V gene TRBV11-1 combines with J gene TRBJ1-2; 8 bases align to TRBD1. Losses at the gene ends were 11 bases for V and 8 bases for J; bases not matched to a gene: 10. Germline V CDR1 and CDR2: SGHAT, FQDESV (reference sequence). The CDR3 length is 12 residues.

V gene TRBV30 combines with J gene TRBJ1-2; TRBD1 matches 7 bases. Germline V CDR1 and CDR2: GTSNPN, SVGIG (reference sequence). Germline trimming cut 4 bases from V and 2 bases from J; bases unmatched to any gene: 4. The CDR3 has 13 amino acids. This chain's CDR3 is CAWIGRGNYGYTF. CDR3 nucleotide sequence: TGTGCCTGGATAGGCAGGGGGAACTATGGCTACACCTTC.

This clone was picked up a small number of times. V gene TRBV7-6 combines with J gene TRBJ1-1, with D hard to call. The CDR3 spans 13 residues. With 4 bases removed from V and 6 bases from J, the gap between germline ends came to 12 bases. Germline V gene lookup returns CDR1 SGHVS and CDR2 FNYEAQ. The CDR3 DNA sequence: TGTGCCAGCAGCTGGAGCCTTGGGTCTGAAGCTTTCTTT. Translated, it gives CASSWSLGSEAFF.

J is TRBJ2-1 and V is TRBV6-1, with D possibly matching TRBD1 (7 bases). This CDR3 region has 13 residues. V lost 4 bases and J lost 6, with 10 bases in between. CDR1 MNHNS and CDR2 SASEGT come from the germline V gene. The CDR3 loop reads CASSAQGGNEQFF. CDR3 coding DNA: TGTGCCAGCAGTGCCCAGGGGGGCAATGAGCAGTTCTTC.

This clone was observed a few times. V and J are TRBV27 and TRBJ2-1; 7 nucleotides line up with TRBD1. Trimming cost V 2 bases and J 10 bases; bases outside gene matches: 5. The CDR3 consists of 13 residues. Germline V CDR1 and CDR2: MNHEY, SMNVEV (reference sequence). CDR3 coding DNA: TGTGCCAGCAGTTTAGGGACAGAAAGGGAGCAGTTCTTC. This translates into CASSLGTEREQFF.

The rearrangement uses TRBV4-3 and TRBJ2-1, with TRBD2 identical over 11 bases. This CDR3 is built from 19 residues. Looked up from germline, CDR1 is LGHNA and CDR2 is YSLEER. Unmatched junction bases numbered 7, after V lost 0 bases and J lost 0 bases. For the CDR3, the DNA is TGCGCCAGCAGCCAAGAGTCTAGCGGGGGGATGAGCTCCTACAATGAGCAGTTCTTC. As protein: CASSQESSGGMSSYNEQFF.

Turning to this clone: Other DNA sequences in this sample translate to the same CDR3. The chain uses TRBV6-1 and TRBJ2-7; 7 nucleotides match TRBD2. CDR1 is MNHNS, CDR2 SASEGT, per germline. Trimming removed 3 bases from V and 4 bases from J; junction bases left unmatched: 6. The CDR3 loop spans 14 amino acids. CDR3 coding DNA: TGTGCCAGCAGTGAGGCTAGCGGTTCATACGAGCAGTACTTC. It yields the protein CASSEASGSYEQYF.

This clone was detected once. J is TRBJ2-7 and V is TRBV6-5; 7 bases line up with TRBD2. CDR3 length: 15 residues. V was pared by 8 bases and J by 0 bases, with 10 bases of the junction left unmatched. Germline values: CDR1 MNHEY, CDR2 SVGAGI. This CDR3 reads CASRGDGAGSYEQYF. The CDR3 coding sequence is TGTGCCAGCCGGGGGGACGGGGCGGGCTCCTACGAGCAGTACTTC.

The V gene is TRBV6-6, the J gene TRBJ2-1; 7 bases fit TRBD2. This CDR3 has 12 residues. CDR1 and CDR2 from the germline V gene are MNHNY and SVGAGI (reference sequence). V was clipped by 6 bases and J by 9 bases; unmatched bases: 5. CDR3 sequence reads: CASSRGGGEQFF. The CDR3 DNA sequence: TGTGCCAGCAGCCGAGGCGGGGGTGAGCAGTTCTTC.

The chain combines TRBV19 with TRBJ1-2; 7 positions agree with TRBD1. This CDR3 comprises 14 residues. With 3 bases clipped from V and 8 bases from J, the junction kept 9 bases outside the gene matches. From germline, CDR1 is LNHDA and CDR2 SQIVND (reference sequence). The CDR3 coding sequence is TGTGCCAGTAGTATGACAGGGTCGATTAGCGGCTACACCTTC. The encoded protein is CASSMTGSISGYTF.

The table lists this clone with a few counts. The J gene is TRBJ2-2, the V gene TRBV7-3, with D unresolved. Germline CDR1 and CDR2: SGHTA and FQGTGA. Trimming pared 3 bases from V and 5 bases from J, leaving 7 bases between. The CDR3 length is 13 residues. The CDR3 DNA is TGTGCCAGCAGCTTCGCGGATACCGGGGAGCTGTTTTTT. This encodes CASSFADTGELFF.

This rearrangement joins TRBV28 to TRBJ2-3; 12 positions match TRBD2. Germline V gene lookup returns CDR1 MDHEN and CDR2 SYDVKM. This CDR3 spans 16 amino acids. J lost 6 bases, V lost 5 bases, and 9 bases had no gene match. The CDR3 region has the DNA TGTGCCAGCAGTCCCCCGGGACTAGCGGGCGGGGATACGCAGTATTTT. Encoded protein: CASSPPGLAGGDTQYF.

The gene calls are TRBV5-5 and TRBJ1-2, with TRBD1 identical over 7 bases. The V gene's germline CDR1 is SGHKS and CDR2 YYEKEE (reference sequence). V was clipped by 3 bases and J by 5 bases; unmatched bases: 4. The CDR3 has 13 residues. Written as DNA, the CDR3 is TGTGCCAGCAGCTCAACAGGGGATTATGGCTACACCTTC. This sequence encodes CASSSTGDYGYTF.

The sample holds one count of this clone. This chain uses TRBV9 with TRBJ2-1; TRBD2 is a possible D gene (6 bases). The CDR3 length is 12 residues. Trimming pared 4 bases from V and 6 bases from J, leaving 8 bases between. Germline V gives CDR1 SGDLS, CDR2 YYNGEE. This CDR3 reads CASSPGGNEQFF. The CDR3 coding sequence is TGTGCCAGCAGCCCCGGGGGCAATGAGCAGTTCTTC.

This sequence joins TRBV2 and TRBJ1-2; possibly TRBD1 for D (5 bases). Trimming cost V 1 base and J 8 bases, with 11 bases left between them. CDR1 and CDR2 from the germline V gene are SNHLY and FYNNEI. This CDR3 spans 13 amino acids. CDR3 protein: CASSEGGTRGYTF. The CDR3 bases are TGTGCCAGCAGTGAAGGAGGGACTCGGGGCTACACCTTC.

The chain joins TRBV5-1 to TRBJ2-1, with 11 positions matching TRBD2. V trimming: 0 bases; J trimming: 4 bases; junction bases outside the gene matches: 0. In germline, CDR1 is SGHRS, CDR2 YFSETQ. The CDR3 has 15 amino acids. The CDR3 loop is CASSLGLAGYNEQFF. The CDR3 nucleotides read TGCGCCAGCAGCTTGGGACTAGCGGGGTACAATGAGCAGTTCTTC.

The gene calls are TRBV20-1 and TRBJ1-2; D is perhaps TRBD1 (5 bases). In germline, CDR1 is DFQATT, CDR2 SNEGSKA (reference sequence). The V gene lost 4 bases and the J gene lost 8 bases, with 11 bases spanning the gap. The CDR3 has 11 amino acids. The CDR3: CSAKAGIGYTF. CDR3 DNA sequence: TGCAGTGCTAAGGCAGGGATAGGCTACACCTTC.

The J gene is TRBJ1-5, the V gene TRBV7-2; weak D call: TRBD1 (5 bases). Germline CDR1 and CDR2: SGHTA and FQGNSA. Trimming left V 4 bases short and J 4 bases short, with 14 bases between. The CDR3 extends over 15 amino acids. The CDR3 protein is CASSWNPTVNQPQHF. CDR3 nucleotide sequence: TGTGCCAGCAGCTGGAACCCGACAGTTAATCAGCCCCAGCATTTT.

This clone was picked up one time. The chain is built from TRBV5-4 and TRBJ1-1; no clear D gene. Germline V gene sequence: CDR1 SGHNT, CDR2 YYREEE (reference sequence). The CDR3 spans 15 residues. V lost 0 bases and J 3 bases, leaving 12 bases between the germline ends. CDR3 in amino acids: CASSLGTGSDTEAFF. CDR3 bases: TGTGCCAGCAGCTTGGGGACGGGGTCCGACACTGAAGCTTTCTTT.

The chain combines TRBV5-6 with TRBJ1-4, with 9 bases fitting TRBD1. V gave up 0 bases and J gave up 7 bases; unmatched junction bases: 7. The CDR3 runs to 16 residues. The germline CDR1 and CDR2 sequences are SGHDT and YYEEEE. The CDR3 DNA follows: TGTGCCAGCAGCTTGGATGGGACAGGGAGCTTTGAAAAACTGTTTTTT. It encodes CASSLDGTGSFEKLFF.

This clone was detected a few times. The rearrangement joins TRBV28 to TRBJ1-2; maybe TRBD1 (6 bases). In germline, CDR1 is MDHEN, CDR2 SYDVKM. The CDR3 contains 13 residues. V lost 2 bases to trimming and J lost 8 bases, with 12 bases between them. CDR3 residues: CASSLGGQSGYTF. The DNA of the CDR3 is TGTGCCAGCAGTTTAGGGGGACAATCCGGCTACACCTTC.

To note about this clone: The junction differs from germline at one of its ends, possibly a read error. This chain uses TRBV7-7 with TRBJ2-1; 12 nucleotides align to TRBD2. The germline V gene encodes CDR1 SSHAT and CDR2 FNYEAQ (reference sequence). The CDR3 extends over 16 amino acids. CDR3: CASSPMTSGSSNEQFF. In DNA form, the CDR3 reads TGTGCTAGCAGTCCTATGACTAGCGGGAGCTCGAATGAGCAGTTCTTC.

The chain combines TRBV6-5 with TRBJ1-1; TRBD1 agrees at 8 bases. There are 13 residues in the CDR3. The germline V gene encodes CDR1 MNHEY and CDR2 SVGAGI. Germline trimming cut 7 bases from V and 11 bases from J; bases unmatched to any gene: 12. The CDR3 is CASTKGTGTVAFF. The CDR3 DNA sequence: TGTGCCAGCACTAAGGGGACAGGCACCGTTGCTTTCTTT.

This clone came up once. This chain uses TRBV2 with TRBJ1-1, with 7 bases lining up with TRBD1. CDR1 and CDR2 from the germline V gene are SNHLY and FYNNEI. The V segment lost 6 bases and the J segment 1 base; nucleotides outside the gene matches: 2. The CDR3 has 13 residues. As DNA, the CDR3 is TGTGCCAGCAGGAGGGGGCCGAACACTGAAGCTTTCTTT. Its protein product is CASRRGPNTEAFF.

The CDR3 bases are TGTGCCTGGATCCCGAGCTCCTACGAGCAGTACTTC. Translation: CAWIPSSYEQYF. The chain employs TRBV30 and TRBJ2-7, with D unclear. The V gene lost 4 bases and the J gene lost 0 bases, with 7 bases spanning the gap. CDR1 and CDR2 from the germline V gene are GTSNPN and SVGIG (reference sequence). The CDR3 sequence is 12 residues long.

The gene calls are TRBV27 and TRBJ2-4; 8 nucleotides align to TRBD2. The CDR3 covers 17 residues. J was trimmed by 2 bases and V by 0 bases; bases with no gene match: 6. Germline V lookup: CDR1 MNHEY, CDR2 SMNVEV (reference sequence). The CDR3 DNA reads TGTGCCAGCAGTTTATCTTTTGCGGGAGGAACCAAAAACATTCAGTACTTC. This codes for CASSLSFAGGTKNIQYF.

The gene calls are TRBV2 and TRBJ1-2; D not certain. Trimming pared 5 bases from V and 2 bases from J, leaving 15 bases between. This CDR3 region has 15 residues. Germline V CDR1 and CDR2: SNHLY, FYNNEI. This chain's CDR3 is CASSLYSLPNYGYTF. The CDR3 nucleotides are TGTGCCAGCAGTCTCTACAGCCTACCCAACTATGGCTACACCTTC.

The V and J genes are TRBV27 and TRBJ1-3, with D unresolved. This CDR3 contains 13 residues. The V end was cut by 8 bases, the J end by 0 bases, with 8 bases between. Germline CDR1 reads MNHEY; CDR2 reads SMNVEV (reference sequence). The CDR3 reads CASARSSGNTIYF. In DNA form, the CDR3 reads TGTGCCAGCGCCAGAAGCTCTGGAAACACCATATATTTT.